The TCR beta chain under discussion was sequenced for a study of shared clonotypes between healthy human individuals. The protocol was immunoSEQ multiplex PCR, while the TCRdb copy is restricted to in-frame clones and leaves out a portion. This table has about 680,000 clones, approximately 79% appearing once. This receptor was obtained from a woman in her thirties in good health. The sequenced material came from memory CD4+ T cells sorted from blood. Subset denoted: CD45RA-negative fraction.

The CDR3 DNA reads TGTGCCATCAGTGAGTTATCCACGGCGCGCTACGAGCAGTACTTC. The encoded protein is CAISELSTARYEQYF. The chain recombines TRBV10-3 with TRBJ2-7; D remains ambiguous. Trimming shortened V by 1 base and J by 3 bases, and 13 bases separated the two germline ends. Germline V gene sequence: CDR1 ENHRY, CDR2 SYGVKD. The CDR3 is made up of 15 amino acids.